This TCR beta chain was sequenced for a study of cytomegalovirus exposure and HLA in healthy donors. Background on the study: In an earlier analysis, 95 million to 140 million unique TCR beta sequences were found from 150 million to 200 million T cells. Study-wide results and caveats: The authors later linked a missense DCLRE1C variant to TCR beta V- and J-gene trimming. An analysis was carried out later, and it reportedly showed fewer N-insertions in an Asian-associated ancestry cluster than the approximately 670-donor mean.

The primer mix had 60 Vbeta and 13 Jbeta primers. Original handling: In a later analysis, the count reached about 80 million unique TCR beta chains, with 9 million to 11 million shared. Method: immunoSEQ multiplex PCR; TCRdb's copy keeps in-frame clones and lacks some. The V and J calls and clone size were taken over from that table, and D and trimming were inferred from the DNA. The data hold about 180,000 clones, with about three quarters observed a single time. The V segment lost 2 bases and the J segment 1 base; nucleotides outside the gene matches: 5. This CDR3 region has 16 residues. CDR1 SGHVS and CDR2 FQNEAQ come from the germline V gene. A single count supports this clone. The target antigen is unknown.

This rearrangement joins TRBV7-8 to TRBJ2-1; the match to TRBD2 covers 7 bases. The sample comprised PBMCs. The clonotype originates from a man between 35 and 55 years old in good health and CMV-seropositive. Here the CDR3 reads CASSLRRERSYNEQFF. CDR3 DNA sequence: TGTGCCAGCAGCTTAAGGCGGGAGAGGTCCTACAATGAGCAGTTCTTC.